One and the same sample provided the 32 T cell receptor beta chains below, sequenced in a study of cytomegalovirus exposure and HLA in healthy donors. Vbeta (60) and Jbeta (13) primers were used in the PCR. Produced via immunoSEQ multiplex PCR; TCRdb's table is partial and in-frame only. The sample contains over 100,000 clones, roughly 82% of which appear only once. Source material: PBMCs. The receptors shown here come from a woman aged 18-30 years in good health and CMV-seropositive.

This clone was recorded a few times. CDR3: CASSQDLDYEQYF. The CDR3 nucleotides are TGCGCCAGCAGCCAAGATCTAGACTACGAGCAGTACTTC. J is TRBJ2-7 and V is TRBV4-1, with no clear D. This CDR3 has 13 residues. V was shortened by 0 bases and J by 3 bases, with 6 bases between the two germline ends. Germline assignment: CDR1 MGHRA and CDR2 YSYEKL.

V and J are TRBV12-5 and TRBJ2-3; 9 bases match TRBD1. Germline lookup yields CDR1 LGHNT and CDR2 FRNRAP. CDR3 length: 15 amino acids. V was clipped by 3 bases and J by 2 bases; unmatched bases: 3. The DNA for the CDR3 is TGTGCTAGTGGTTTTGGGACAGGGTACACAGATACGCAGTATTTT. It encodes CASGFGTGYTDTQYF. Drawing the rest from reference TRBV12-5 and TRBJ2-3, the complete variable domain is DARVTQTPRHKVTEMGQEVTMRCQPILGHNTVFWYRQTMMQGLELLAYFRNRAPLDDSGMPKDRFSAEMPDATLATLKIQPSEPRDSAVYFCASGFGTGYTDTQYFGPGTRLTVL.

The chain has TRBV7-9 and TRBJ1-1, with a possible D match to TRBD1 (5 bases). Germline CDR1 SEHNR, CDR2 FQNEAQ (reference sequence). The CDR3 covers 14 residues. V shed 2 bases and J shed 1 base, with 8 bases lying between them. CDR3 nucleotides: TGTGCCAGCAGCTTAAATCAGGGGAACACTGAAGCTTTCTTT. Its protein is CASSLNQGNTEAFF.

The chain uses TRBV5-6 and TRBJ1-1; D gene unclear. The CDR3 extends over 12 amino acids. Germline-derived CDR1 and CDR2 are SGHDT and YYEEEE. V lost 4 bases and J lost 0, with 4 bases in between. The CDR3 nucleotides are TGTGCCAGCAGCCTTATGAACACTGAAGCTTTCTTT. Amino acids: CASSLMNTEAFF.

The chain joins TRBV11-2 to TRBJ1-1; weak D call: TRBD1 (5 bases). Between the trimmed V and J ends, which lost 6 bases and 1 base, there was a span of 15 bases. Germline V gene sequence: CDR1 SGHAT, CDR2 FQNNGV. The CDR3 has 15 residues. The CDR3 protein is CASRPIQGANTEAFF. The CDR3 region has the DNA TGTGCCAGCAGACCTATTCAGGGTGCGAACACTGAAGCTTTCTTT.

The chain combines TRBV5-1 with TRBJ2-3, with 9 positions matching TRBD2. CDR3 length: 18 residues. Losses at the gene ends were 0 bases for V and 5 bases for J; bases not matched to a gene: 13. Germline V CDR1 and CDR2: SGHRS, YFSETQ. CDR3 nucleotides: TGCGCCAGCAGCTTGGCCGACGGAGCGGGGGGCGAAATAGATACGCAGTATTTT. This sequence encodes CASSLADGAGGEIDTQYF.

The chain is built from TRBV6-5 and TRBJ1-2; D not resolved. The length of the CDR3 is 11 residues. Germline V gives CDR1 MNHEY, CDR2 SVGAGI. Trimming cost V 7 bases and J 8 bases, with 11 bases left between them. The CDR3 protein is CASTGKLGYTF. The CDR3, as DNA: TGTGCCAGCACGGGGAAACTCGGCTACACCTTC.

The chain uses TRBV7-9 and TRBJ2-5; possible D gene TRBD2, 5 bases. Germline V gives CDR1 SEHNR, CDR2 FQNEAQ (reference sequence). V lost 3 bases, J lost 5 bases, and 13 bases lay in between. This CDR3 has 14 amino acids. For the CDR3, the DNA is TGTGCCAGCAGCTTGCCCATCGGGGAGGAGACCCAGTACTTC. Its protein is CASSLPIGEETQYF.

The chain has TRBV27 and TRBJ1-6; D is uncertain. The germline V and J ends were trimmed by 7 bases and 4 bases, with 8 bases remaining between them. This CDR3 spans 13 amino acids. The germline gives CDR1 MNHEY, CDR2 SMNVEV (reference sequence). The CDR3 is CASTGEYNSPLHF. The CDR3 nucleotides are TGTGCCAGCACGGGAGAGTATAATTCACCCCTCCACTTT.

This chain joins TRBV5-1 and TRBJ2-1; a possible D gene is TRBD1 (5 bases). CDR3 size: 16 residues. Germline CDR1 reads SGHRS; CDR2 reads YFSETQ. Trimming took 0 bases from V and 0 from J, leaving 10 bases between them. CDR3 DNA: TGCGCCAGCAGCTTGGGGCCACAGGTCTCCTACAATGAGCAGTTCTTC. It translates to CASSLGPQVSYNEQFF.

The chain links TRBV7-2 to TRBJ2-2, with TRBD2 matching over 9 bases. Unmatched junction bases numbered 10, after V lost 1 base and J lost 7 bases. The V gene's germline CDR1 is SGHTA and CDR2 FQGNSA. This CDR3 is 17 amino acids long. The CDR3 region is CASSLGGGGARGGELFF. DNA of the CDR3: TGTGCCAGCAGCTTAGGGGGCGGGGGGGCCCGGGGCGGGGAGCTGTTTTTT.

This sequence joins TRBV27 and TRBJ1-4; unclear D gene. Germline assignment: CDR1 MNHEY and CDR2 SMNVEV (reference sequence). The CDR3 totals 14 residues. Between the trimmed V and J ends, which lost 4 bases and 7 bases, there was a span of 13 bases. The CDR3, as DNA: TGTGCCAGCAGTTCGACGGGCGGAGGTGAAAAACTGTTTTTT. Protein: CASSSTGGGEKLFF. The full variable domain, completed using reference TRBV27 and TRBJ1-4, is EAQVTQNPRYLITVTGKKLTVTCSQNMNHEYMSWYRQDPGLGLRQIYYSMNVEVTDKGDVPEGYKVSRKEKRNFPLILESPSPNQTSLYFCASSSTGGGEKLFFGSGTQLSVL.

The sample holds one count of this clone. V is TRBV6-1 and J is TRBJ2-3; maybe TRBD1 (6 bases). The CDR3 has 14 amino acids. CDR1 and CDR2 from the germline V gene are MNHNS and SASEGT. V gave up 2 bases and J gave up 4 bases, with 10 bases separating them. The CDR3 coding sequence is TGTGCCAGCAGTGAAAACAGGGCGGCAGATACGCAGTATTTT. It is translated as CASSENRAADTQYF.

This clone was recorded only once. The genes are TRBV5-1 and TRBJ2-5; 8 bases are shared with TRBD2. The CDR3 has 13 residues. V lost 4 bases, J lost 4 bases, and 3 bases stayed unmatched. The germline CDR1 and CDR2 sequences are SGHRS and YFSETQ. The CDR3: CASSGAGAETQYF. CDR3 nucleotides: TGCGCCAGCAGCGGAGCGGGGGCAGAGACCCAGTACTTC.

The chain links TRBV10-2 to TRBJ1-2; D is ambiguous. CDR1 and CDR2 from the germline V gene are WSHSY and SAAADI. V was shortened by 8 bases and J by 2 bases, with 6 bases between the two germline ends. The CDR3 contains 11 residues. The CDR3 region has the DNA TGCGCCAGCCGTTTGAACTATGGCTACACCTTC. Encoded protein: CASRLNYGYTF.

The chain combines TRBV2 with TRBJ2-7, with a weak D call TRBD2 (5 bases). The CDR3 contains 14 residues. Trimming removed 7 bases at V and 6 bases at J, with 19 bases between. Germline loops: CDR1 SNHLY, CDR2 FYNNEI. CDR3 nucleotides: TGTGCCAGCATTGGAACTAGGAGTATTTCCGAGCAGTACTTC. This codes for CASIGTRSISEQYF.

The chain links TRBV9 to TRBJ2-3; no firm D call. Trimming removed 4 bases from V and 6 bases from J, with 9 bases in between. The CDR3 has 12 amino acids. CDR1 is SGDLS, CDR2 YYNGEE, per germline. The CDR3 loop reads CASSPHEDTQYF. The CDR3 nucleotides read TGTGCCAGCAGCCCCCATGAGGATACGCAGTATTTT.

V is TRBV2 and J is TRBJ2-1, with 7 bases identical to TRBD2. Germline CDR1 SNHLY, CDR2 FYNNEI. The CDR3 consists of 14 residues. Trimming removed 3 bases from V and 3 bases from J; junction bases left unmatched: 2. CDR3: CASSETSSYNEQFF. DNA of the CDR3: TGTGCCAGCAGTGAGACTAGCAGCTACAATGAGCAGTTCTTC.

This clone occurred once. V gene TRBV6-1 combines with J gene TRBJ1-2; D possibly corresponds to TRBD1 (6 bases). The germline V gene encodes CDR1 MNHNS and CDR2 SASEGT. V was cut by 7 bases and J by 7 bases, with 13 bases left in between. The CDR3 contains 12 residues. The DNA for the CDR3 is TGTGCCAGCAAGGGGGACAATCCTGGCTACACCTTC. Residues: CASKGDNPGYTF.

The V gene is TRBV6-5, the J gene TRBJ1-1, with 8 bases fitting TRBD1. The CDR3 sequence is 14 residues long. Germline-derived CDR1 and CDR2 are MNHEY and SVGAGI. V was clipped by 0 bases and J by 4 bases; unmatched bases: 1. In DNA, the CDR3 is TGTGCCAGCAGTTACTCCGACAGGGGCACTGAAGCTTTCTTT. Its protein product is CASSYSDRGTEAFF.

This clone appeared once. The chain uses TRBV2 and TRBJ1-5, with 11 positions matching TRBD1. Per the germline V gene, CDR1 is SNHLY and CDR2 is FYNNEI. With 6 bases clipped from V and 7 bases from J, the junction kept 5 bases outside the gene matches. The CDR3 covers 14 residues. The CDR3: CASSGTGGRQPQHF. The CDR3 coding sequence is TGTGCCAGCAGCGGGACAGGGGGACGACAGCCCCAGCATTTT.

The chain carries TRBV6-5 and TRBJ2-2; 8 nucleotides match TRBD1. The CDR3 has 15 residues. CDR1 MNHEY and CDR2 SVGAGI come from the germline V gene. V gave up 5 bases and J gave up 1 base; unmatched junction bases: 3. CDR3 protein: CASSMGQVNTGELFF. For the CDR3, the DNA is TGTGCCAGCAGTATGGGACAGGTGAACACCGGGGAGCTGTTTTTT.

The rearrangement joins TRBV6-5 to TRBJ1-1; no definite D call. The CDR3 covers 11 residues. Trimming removed 6 bases at V and 3 bases at J, with 5 bases between. Germline V gives CDR1 MNHEY, CDR2 SVGAGI. This chain's CDR3 is CASSSYTEAFF. The CDR3 DNA sequence: TGTGCCAGCAGCTCCTACACTGAAGCTTTCTTT.

The gene calls are TRBV29-1 and TRBJ1-4, with unresolved D. Germline V CDR1 and CDR2: SQVTM, ANQGSEA. Trimming shortened V by 7 bases and J by 2 bases, and 11 bases separated the two germline ends. The CDR3 spans 13 residues. As DNA, the CDR3 is TGCAGCGCTGACTCCGGGACTAATGAAAAACTGTTTTTT. This encodes CSADSGTNEKLFF.

This clone was observed a few times. The rearrangement joins TRBV5-6 to TRBJ2-7; 7 bases map to TRBD1. The V and J ends lost 0 bases and 5 bases, in that order; junction bases with no gene match: 8. The CDR3 spans 15 residues. CDR1 is SGHDT and CDR2 is YYEEEE in the germline V gene. CDR3: CASSLVIGGRNEQYF. The CDR3 nucleotides are TGTGCCAGCAGCTTGGTTATAGGGGGCCGGAACGAGCAGTACTTC.

This sequence joins TRBV7-9 and TRBJ1-5; D is unresolved. The CDR3 is made up of 15 amino acids. Germline CDR1 is SEHNR and CDR2 is FQNEAQ (reference sequence). Trimming took 2 bases from V and 0 from J, leaving 8 bases between them. The CDR3 region has the DNA TGTGCCAGCAGCTTACCCGGGTATAGCAATCAGCCCCAGCATTTT. Translating gives CASSLPGYSNQPQHF.

The chain joins TRBV11-2 to TRBJ2-1; 11 bases line up with TRBD1. Germline V gene sequence: CDR1 SGHAT, CDR2 FQNNGV. The CDR3 sequence is 17 residues long. V was pared by 0 bases and J by 9 bases, with 10 bases of the junction left unmatched. In DNA, the CDR3 is TGTGCCAGCAGCTTAGAAGCCGGACAGGGGGCGCTGGGTGAGCAGTTCTTC. It translates to CASSLEAGQGALGEQFF.

This clone has more than one count but fewer than ten. The V gene is TRBV23-1, the J gene TRBJ1-2; 9 nucleotides match TRBD1. TRBV23-1 has ORF status, its function being uncertain. J lost 8 bases, V lost 1 base, and 5 bases had no gene match. This CDR3 has 14 residues. The CDR3 protein is CASSQYRTGVGYTF. The CDR3 DNA reads as TGCGCCAGCAGTCAATACCGGACAGGGGTCGGCTACACCTTC.

This clone was counted once. Its ends do not fully match the called genes, so a read error is possible. This chain joins TRBV7-9 and TRBJ1-2; D is unclear. Germline CDR1 and CDR2: SEHNR and FQNEAQ (reference sequence). This CDR3 region has 14 residues. The CDR3 region has the DNA TGTGCCAGCAGCTTACGATCTGACGGGGATGGCTACGCCTTC. Protein product: CASSLRSDGDGYAF.

This clone was counted a single time. This chain joins TRBV5-1 and TRBJ2-5, with 12 bases matching TRBD2. The CDR3 extends over 16 amino acids. Trimming at V came to 0 bases and at J to 2 bases, leaving 2 bases not matched to a gene. Germline CDR1 SGHRS, CDR2 YFSETQ. CDR3 protein: CASSLATSGGQETQYF. As DNA, the CDR3 is TGCGCCAGCAGCTTGGCCACTAGCGGGGGGCAAGAGACCCAGTACTTC.

This chain connects TRBV18 to TRBJ2-2; 8 nucleotides match TRBD1. Germline V gene sequence: CDR1 KGHSH, CDR2 LQKENI. With V trimmed by 4 bases and J by 3 bases, 1 base remained unmatched. The CDR3 is 14 residues long. The DNA of the CDR3 is TGTGCCAGCTCACTGACAGGGGACACCGGGGAGCTGTTTTTT. Its translation: CASSLTGDTGELFF.

The chain is built from TRBV7-9 and TRBJ1-1, with D hard to call. V shed 5 bases and J shed 0 bases, with 13 bases lying between them. Germline assignment: CDR1 SEHNR and CDR2 FQNEAQ (reference sequence). This CDR3 has 15 amino acids. This CDR3 is CASSPVSRVNTEAFF. CDR3 DNA: TGTGCCAGCAGCCCCGTGTCCCGAGTGAACACTGAAGCTTTCTTT.